This TCR beta chain emerged from a study of blood T cell repertoires in COVID-19. Measured with immunoSEQ multiplex PCR; TCRdb has only the in-frame clones, and not every one. The sample includes some 99,000 clones, approximately 84% seen only once; the top ten take 6.5% to 8%. Specimen: peripheral blood. This sequence originates from a woman between 45 and 65 years old with acute or convalescent COVID-19.

CDR3 DNA: TGCGCCAGCAGCTTGGCGACAGGGACGAACACCGGGGAGCTGTTTTTT. Its translation: CASSLATGTNTGELFF. The genes are TRBV5-1 and TRBJ2-2, with 7 bases aligning to TRBD1. The V gene's germline CDR1 is SGHRS and CDR2 YFSETQ. This CDR3 contains 16 residues. The junction had 2 bases not matched to a gene; V was cut back by 0 bases and J by 0 bases.